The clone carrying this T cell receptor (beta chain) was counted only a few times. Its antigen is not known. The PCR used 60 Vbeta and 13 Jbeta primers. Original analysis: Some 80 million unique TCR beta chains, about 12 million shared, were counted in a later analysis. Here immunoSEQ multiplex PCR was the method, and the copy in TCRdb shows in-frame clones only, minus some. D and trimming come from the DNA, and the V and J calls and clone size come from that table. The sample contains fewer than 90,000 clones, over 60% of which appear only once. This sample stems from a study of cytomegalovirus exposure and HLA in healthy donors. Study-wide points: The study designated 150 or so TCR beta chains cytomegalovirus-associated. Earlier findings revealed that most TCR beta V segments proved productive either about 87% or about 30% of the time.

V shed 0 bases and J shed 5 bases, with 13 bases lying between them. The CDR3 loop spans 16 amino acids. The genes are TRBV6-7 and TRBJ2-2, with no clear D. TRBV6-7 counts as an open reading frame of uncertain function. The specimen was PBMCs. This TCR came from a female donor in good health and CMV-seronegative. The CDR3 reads CASSYSYDTETGELFF. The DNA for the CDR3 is TGTGCCAGCAGTTACTCGTACGACACCGAGACCGGGGAGCTGTTTTTT.